This T cell receptor beta chain derives from a study of CD4 T cells in lung cancer (dated by TCRdb to 2018 to 2020). Broadly, across the study: To find responses to candidate mutation-encoded neoepitopes, the study screened blood T cells from NSCLC patients and isolated neoantigen-specific CD4+ T-cell clones and TCRs. TCRB deep sequencing tracked the frequency of neoantigen-specific clonotypes in tumor resections, non-adjacent lung and cultured T-cell products. Treatments received by the patients before blood donation included platinum chemotherapy, and some patients received nivolumab or pembrolizumab. Aged 60 to 69 when blood was donated, the resected patients, most of whom were former smokers, had either lung adenocarcinoma or squamous cell carcinoma. Here is what the overall study found, with its caveats: Nonspecific IFNgamma producers of unknown purity were included among IFNgamma-sorted cells, so expanded lines were found to range from monoclonal to oligoclonal. Some blood-derived responses might be explained by in vitro priming of naive T cells or cross-reactivity rather than by memory responses to the cancer.

Libraries were built with the immunoSEQ multiplex PCR assay. DNA was isolated using Qiagen DNeasy or QIAamp micro DNA kits, and TCRB was sequenced using the Adaptive Biotechnology human TCRB sequencing kit. Sequencing of TCRB libraries was performed on an Illumina MiSeq. On the study's bioinformatics: TCRB sequence data were analyzed with the kit provider's software, and tumor enrichment of clonotype templates was tested with Fisher's exact test. The table was pulled from immuneACCESS by TCRdb, which kept in-frame rearrangements only. Such tables lose some clones; where checked, under half of the loss comes from unresolved V genes, and the rest has no known cause. From that table come the V and J calls and clone size; the DNA was used to work out D and trimming. Present in this sample are 300 or so clones, roughly 89% of which were seen just once. In total, the top ten clones hold about 87% of the sample.

A remark on this clone: The antigen it binds to is not known. No much larger clone is present one base from it, and per-base qualities are unavailable.

The CDR3 holds 18 amino acids from the cysteine to the phenylalanine. Only CDR3 DNA remains: 54 bases, in frame from the first base. PBMCs were stimulated for roughly twelve days with mutant 27-mer peptides together with IL21, IL7, IL15 and IL2, and were then restimulated with autologous B cells pulsed with peptide. After restimulation with peptide-pulsed B cells, live IFNgamma-secreting T cells were sorted on a FACS Aria2 by cytokine capture. Sorted cells were expanded for about 12 to 23 days at limiting dilution, roughly 3 or 11 cells per well, with irradiated allogeneic PBMCs, phytohemagglutinin and IL2. The patients provided peripheral blood samples or leukapheresis products. Antigen specificity of expanded lines was screened by IFNgamma ELISA against autologous B cells pulsed with mutant peptides.

This clonotype was obtained from an older woman with non-small cell lung cancer. Some clones in this sample may be carry-over from other donors' samples. The sequence is built from TRBV7-5 and TRBJ2-3; TRBD2 is taken as the D call from the table, unchecked against the DNA. TRBV7-5 is designated a pseudogene. The sample comprised a CD4+ T cell line or clone grown in culture. The CDR3 reads CASSASRTSGGGTDTQYF. The DNA sequence is given as TGTGCCAGCAGCGCCTCACGGACTAGCGGGGGGGGCACAGATACGCAGTATTTT.